Following are 25 T cell receptor beta chains from one sample sequenced in a study of early T cells in non-severe SARS-CoV-2 infection. TCRdb recomputed calls from the 5' RACE reads with MiXCR, one row per CDR3 protein. Here the sample spans 62,000 or so distinct CDR3 sequences, 7% to 9.5% being singletons. Sample: whole blood, taken at baseline. All receptors come from an adult who was a healthcare worker with PCR-confirmed SARS-CoV-2 infection or an uninfected control (not recorded which).

The chain carries TRBV12-3 or TRBV12-4 and TRBJ1-4; 9 nucleotides agree with TRBD1. The CDR3 consists of 17 residues. The V gene end was trimmed by 6 bases and the J gene end by 2 bases; junction bases not matched to a gene: 10. For the CDR3, the DNA is TGTGCCAGCAGCTCTGGACAGGGGACTCACACTAATGAAAAACTGTTTTTT. As protein: CASSSGQGTHTNEKLFF.

V gene TRBV10-3 combines with J gene TRBJ2-7; D uncertain. CDR1 is ENHRY and CDR2 is SYGVKD in the germline V gene. Trimming stripped 4 bases from V and 6 bases from J, with 13 bases between. This CDR3 is built from 13 residues. The CDR3 spells CAISAYTTGEQYF. Here the CDR3 DNA reads TGTGCCATCAGTGCATACACGACCGGCGAGCAGTACTTC.

In this sample, this clonotype turned up a few times. The chain uses TRBV14 and TRBJ2-2; D call uncertain. This CDR3 comprises 16 residues. Germline CDR1 SGHDN, CDR2 FVKESK. Trimming left V 1 base short and J 3 bases short, with 12 bases between. The CDR3 region has the DNA TGTGCCAGCAGCCAAGTTTTGAGCTTTTACACCGGGGAGCTGTTTTTT. Amino acids: CASSQVLSFYTGELFF.

This clonotype was detected only a few times. The chain uses TRBV6-5 and TRBJ2-7, with a weak D call TRBD2 (5 bases). Trimming stripped 2 bases from V and 1 base from J, with 12 bases between. Germline CDR1 is MNHEY and CDR2 is SVGAGI. The length of the CDR3 is 15 residues. This CDR3 reads CASSYEGGRSYEQYF. As DNA, the CDR3 is TGTGCCAGCAGTTACGAGGGCGGCAGATCCTACGAGCAGTACTTC.

The CDR3 region is CASSFTGDGEQYF. The CDR3 DNA follows: TGTGCCAGCAGCTTTACAGGGGACGGGGAGCAGTACTTC. The chain combines TRBV7-9 with TRBJ2-7; 7 bases are shared with TRBD1. The CDR3 is 13 amino acids. The V segment lost 3 bases and the J segment 7 bases; nucleotides outside the gene matches: 6. Germline-derived CDR1 and CDR2 are SEHNR and FQNEAQ (reference sequence).

The chain combines TRBV11-2 with TRBJ2-5; D unresolved. The ends were cut back, 2 bases at V and 0 bases at J, with 10 bases in the middle. The CDR3 runs to 15 residues. Per germline, CDR1 SGHAT and CDR2 FQNNGV. As DNA, the CDR3 is TGTGCCAGCAGCTTATTCCGGCAGAACCAAGAGACCCAGTACTTC. Protein product: CASSLFRQNQETQYF.

The chain links TRBV20-1 to TRBJ1-2; possible D gene TRBD1, 5 bases. V was cut by 6 bases and J by 0 bases, with 14 bases left in between. The V gene's germline CDR1 is DFQATT and CDR2 SNEGSKA (reference sequence). The CDR3 length is 14 residues. For the CDR3, the DNA is TGCAGTGCCGCGGGGACGGGAGCTAACTATGGCTACACCTTC. Translating it yields CSAAGTGANYGYTF.

This clonotype was counted a few times. V usage is TRBV4-1 and J usage is TRBJ1-6; 7 bases align to TRBD1. The CDR3 loop spans 14 amino acids. In germline, CDR1 is MGHRA, CDR2 YSYEKL. The junction had 5 bases not matched to a gene; V was cut back by 1 base and J by 11 bases. Here the CDR3 DNA reads TGCGCCAGCAGCCAAGGGGGACAGCTTACACCCCTCCACTTT. It specifies CASSQGGQLTPLHF.

This clonotype showed up just once. This sequence joins TRBV18 and TRBJ2-2; TRBD2 agrees at 10 bases. Germline V gene lookup returns CDR1 KGHSH and CDR2 LQKENI. This CDR3 is built from 17 residues. V lost 4 bases, J lost 2 bases, and 7 bases stayed unmatched. The chain's CDR3 is CASSRALAGPNTGELFF. The CDR3 DNA reads TGTGCCAGCTCACGGGCACTAGCGGGACCAAACACCGGGGAGCTGTTTTTT.

The chain is built from TRBV6-6 and TRBJ2-7; D is perhaps TRBD1 or TRBD2 (5 bases each). The CDR3 contains 18 residues. CDR1 is MNHNY and CDR2 is SVGAGI in the germline V gene (reference sequence). V lost 5 bases to trimming and J lost 0 bases, with 23 bases between them. CDR3 region: CASSRQSPGGWDSYEQYF. DNA of the CDR3: TGTGCCAGCAGTCGACAGTCACCGGGCGGGTGGGACTCCTACGAGCAGTACTTC.

Ten or more counts support this clonotype. The gene calls are TRBV6-6 and TRBJ1-1; TRBD1 agrees at 8 bases. V dropped 8 bases and J dropped 5; count of bases not matched to a gene: 10. The CDR3 sequence is 14 residues long. CDR1 and CDR2 from the germline V gene are MNHNY and SVGAGI (reference sequence). The CDR3 coding sequence is TGTGCCAGCCTTTTCTCGACAGGGGAGACTGAAGCTTTCTTT. Translated, it gives CASLFSTGETEAFF.

This clonotype was detected many times. The chain links TRBV20-1 to TRBJ2-3; D uncertain. Trimming took 6 bases from V and 5 from J, leaving 24 bases between them. CDR3 length: 16 amino acids. Germline V gene data show CDR1 as DFQATT and CDR2 as SNEGSKA (reference sequence). The CDR3, as DNA: TGCAGTGCCAACAACCCGGCGGCGGAACGAATAGATACGCAGTATTTT. Amino acids: CSANNPAAERIDTQYF.

This clonotype was seen a handful of times. This chain uses TRBV10-3 with TRBJ2-5; a possible D gene is TRBD2 (6 bases). Trimming shortened V by 0 bases and J by 7 bases, and 18 bases separated the two germline ends. This CDR3 region has 16 residues. Looked up from germline, CDR1 is ENHRY and CDR2 is SYGVKD. CDR3 DNA sequence: TGTGCCATCAGTGAGTCACGCTTGGGCGGGATGAGGACCCAGTACTTC. This encodes CAISESRLGGMRTQYF.

This clonotype was detected ten times or more. This chain connects TRBV29-1 to TRBJ2-5; D gene ambiguous. CDR1 SQVTM and CDR2 ANQGSEA come from the germline V gene. With 4 bases removed from V and 2 bases from J, the gap between germline ends came to 2 bases. The CDR3 length is 10 residues. CDR3: CSVGQETQYF. Here the CDR3 DNA reads TGCAGCGTTGGACAAGAGACCCAGTACTTC.

This clonotype was seen at least ten times. The genes are TRBV7-2 and TRBJ2-1, with 14 bases matching TRBD2. Germline CDR1 is SGHTA and CDR2 is FQGNSA. Germline trimming cut 6 bases from V and 9 bases from J; bases unmatched to any gene: 7. The CDR3 contains 15 residues. In DNA form, the CDR3 reads TGTGCCAGCAGACCGGGACTAGCGGGAGTAGGTGAGCAGTTCTTC. Amino acids: CASRPGLAGVGEQFF.

J is TRBJ2-1 and V is TRBV7-3; D unclear. V lost 3 bases and J lost 7, with 10 bases in between. Germline V gene lookup returns CDR1 SGHTA and CDR2 FQGTGA. The CDR3 loop spans 13 amino acids. CDR3 sequence: CASSLTLENEQFF. CDR3 coding DNA: TGTGCCAGCAGCTTGACTCTCGAAAATGAGCAGTTCTTC.

This clonotype has at least ten counts. The chain carries TRBV12-3 or TRBV12-4 and TRBJ1-1; maybe TRBD1 (5 bases). V lost 1 base, J lost 6 bases, and 6 bases lay in between. This CDR3 has 12 residues. CDR3 amino acids: CASSLGGAEAFF. The CDR3 nucleotides are TGTGCCAGCAGTTTAGGAGGGGCTGAAGCTTTCTTT.

The CDR3 region has the DNA TGTGCCAGCAGCTTTGCAGGGATTGGGTATCAGCCCCAGCATTTT. As protein: CASSFAGIGYQPQHF. This rearrangement joins TRBV7-2 to TRBJ1-5; a weak D match, TRBD1 (5 bases). The V end was cut by 3 bases, the J end by 5 bases, with 14 bases between. There are 15 residues in the CDR3. Per the germline V gene, CDR1 is SGHTA and CDR2 is FQGNSA. Complete variable domain (other parts from reference TRBV7-2 and TRBJ1-5): GAGVSQSPSNKVTEKGKDVELRCDPISGHTALYWYRQSLGQGLEFLIYFQGNSAPDKSGLPSDRFSAERTGGSVSTLTIQRTQQEDSAVYLCASSFAGIGYQPQHFGDGTRLSIL.

This clonotype was seen only a few times. The V call is TRBV27, the J call TRBJ2-1; 10 bases agree with TRBD2. Germline V lookup: CDR1 MNHEY, CDR2 SMNVEV (reference sequence). V trimming: 5 bases; J trimming: 3 bases; junction bases outside the gene matches: 4. This CDR3 has 15 amino acids. CDR3 nucleotides: TGTGCCAGCAGTATAGGACTAGCGGTCTACAATGAGCAGTTCTTC. It is translated as CASSIGLAVYNEQFF.

This chain joins TRBV5-8 and TRBJ2-7; a weak D match, TRBD1 (5 bases). CDR3 length: 17 residues. The germline V gene has CDR1 SGHTS and CDR2 YDEGEE. The V gene lost 0 bases and the J gene lost 3 bases, with 19 bases spanning the gap. CDR3 sequence: CASSLGRTMRTFYEQYF. The CDR3 DNA sequence: TGTGCCAGCAGCTTGGGAAGGACAATGAGGACCTTCTACGAGCAGTACTTC.

In its sample, this clonotype was seen a few times. One junction end does not reproduce the germline sequence, and a read error may be involved. The chain carries TRBV5-4 and TRBJ2-5; D is unclear. This CDR3 has 11 residues. The germline gives CDR1 SGHNT, CDR2 YYREEE (reference sequence). DNA of the CDR3: TGTGTCAGCAGCTTGGTTGAGACCCAGTACTTC. Translation gives CVSSLVETQYF.

This clonotype was picked up many times. This sequence joins TRBV30 and TRBJ2-2; D is perhaps TRBD2 (6 bases). Trimming left V 5 bases short and J 5 bases short, with 9 bases between. CDR3 length: 12 amino acids. Germline CDR1 is GTSNPN and CDR2 is SVGIG (reference sequence). The CDR3 DNA is TGTGCCTGGTCTCGGGGGACCGGGGAGCTGTTTTTT. Protein sequence: CAWSRGTGELFF.

The sample holds a few counts of this clonotype. The gene calls are TRBV19 and TRBJ1-5; D might be TRBD1 (5 bases). V lost 0 bases and J 7 bases, leaving 10 bases between the germline ends. The CDR3 is 14 amino acids. Germline CDR1 LNHDA, CDR2 SQIVND (reference sequence). The CDR3 DNA sequence: TGTGCCAGTAGTATAGATGTCCAGGGACAGCCCCAGCATTTT. This gives the protein CASSIDVQGQPQHF.

This clonotype has a count of ten or more. The V and J genes are TRBV5-4 and TRBJ2-7; D not certain. V was trimmed by 0 bases and J by 3 bases, leaving 10 bases between them. CDR1 is SGHNT, CDR2 YYREEE, per germline (reference sequence). This CDR3 region has 14 residues. The CDR3 here is CASSLGQLGYEQYF. The CDR3 DNA is TGTGCCAGCAGCTTGGGTCAATTGGGCTACGAGCAGTACTTC.

At least ten counts were recorded for this clonotype. V usage is TRBV16 and J usage is TRBJ1-1, with D perhaps TRBD1 (5 bases). Germline CDR1 KGHSY, CDR2 FQNENV. CDR3 length: 15 residues. The V end lost 3 bases, the J end lost 9 bases, and 20 bases lay between the germline ends. CDR3 in amino acids: CASSHDAQGPGQAFF. Written as DNA, the CDR3 is TGTGCCAGCAGCCACGACGCGCAGGGCCCAGGACAAGCTTTCTTT.